This note documents a single T cell receptor (beta chain) sequence. This specimen comes from a study of OX40 agonist ivuxolimab in advanced cancers. The protocol was immunoSEQ multiplex PCR, while the TCRdb copy is restricted to in-frame clones and leaves out a portion. This table holds roughly 72,000 clones, more than 65% found once. CDR1 is SGHTA and CDR2 is FQGNSA in the germline V gene. Trimming removed 5 bases from V and 2 bases from J; junction bases left unmatched: 6. This CDR3 spans 14 amino acids. The chain employs TRBV7-2 and TRBJ2-7; 7 bases fit TRBD2. The sequencing here drew on CD4+ or CD8+ T cells sorted from blood, taken in a trial of the OX40 agonist ivuxolimab. The TCR sequence derives from an adult with an advanced solid tumor such as melanoma, head and neck, liver or kidney cancer. The CDR3 DNA follows: TGTGCCAGCAGCGACGGACTAGGACCCTACGAGCAGTACTTC. Encoded protein: CASSDGLGPYEQYF.